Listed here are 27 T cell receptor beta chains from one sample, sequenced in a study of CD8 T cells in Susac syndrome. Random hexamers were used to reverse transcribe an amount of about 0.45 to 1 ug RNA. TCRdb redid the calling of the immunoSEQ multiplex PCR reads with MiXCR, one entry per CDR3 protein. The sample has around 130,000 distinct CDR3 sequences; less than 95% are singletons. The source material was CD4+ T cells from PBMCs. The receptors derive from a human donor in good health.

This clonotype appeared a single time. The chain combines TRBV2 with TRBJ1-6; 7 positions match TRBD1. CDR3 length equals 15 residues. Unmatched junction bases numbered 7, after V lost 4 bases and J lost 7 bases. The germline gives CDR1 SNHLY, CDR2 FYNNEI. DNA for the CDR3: TGTGCCAGCAGTGGGACAGGATGGGGAAATTCACCCCTCCACTTT. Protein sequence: CASSGTGWGNSPLHF.

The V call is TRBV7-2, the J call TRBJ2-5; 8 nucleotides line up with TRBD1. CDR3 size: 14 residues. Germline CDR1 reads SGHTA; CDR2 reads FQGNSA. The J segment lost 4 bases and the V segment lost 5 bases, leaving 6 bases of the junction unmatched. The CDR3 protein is CASSQRTGRETQYF. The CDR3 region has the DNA TGTGCCAGCAGCCAGAGGACAGGGAGAGAGACCCAGTACTTC. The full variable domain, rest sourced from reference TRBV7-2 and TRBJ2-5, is GAGVSQSPSNKVTEKGKDVELRCDPISGHTALYWYRQSLGQGLEFLIYFQGNSAPDKSGLPSDRFSAERTGGSVSTLTIQRTQQEDSAVYLCASSQRTGRETQYFGPGTRLLVL.

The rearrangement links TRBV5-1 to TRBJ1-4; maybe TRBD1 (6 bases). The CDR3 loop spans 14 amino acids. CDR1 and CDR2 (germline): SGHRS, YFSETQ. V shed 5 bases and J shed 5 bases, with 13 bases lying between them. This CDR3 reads CASSQTGTNEKLFF. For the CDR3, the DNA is TGCGCCAGCAGTCAGACAGGAACGAATGAAAAACTGTTTTTT.

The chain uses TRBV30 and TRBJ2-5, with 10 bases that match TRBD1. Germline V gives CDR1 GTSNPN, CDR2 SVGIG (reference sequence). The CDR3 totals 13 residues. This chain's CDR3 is CAWDRGNQETQYF. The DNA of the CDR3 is TGTGCTTGGGACAGGGGAAACCAAGAGACCCAGTACTTC.

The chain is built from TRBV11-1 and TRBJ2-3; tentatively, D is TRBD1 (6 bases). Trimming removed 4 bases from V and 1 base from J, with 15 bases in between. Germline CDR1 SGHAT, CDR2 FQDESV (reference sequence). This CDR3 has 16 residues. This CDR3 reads CASSSGTGKGTDTQYF. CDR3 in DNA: TGTGCCAGCAGCTCAGGAACAGGGAAGGGCACAGATACGCAGTATTTT.

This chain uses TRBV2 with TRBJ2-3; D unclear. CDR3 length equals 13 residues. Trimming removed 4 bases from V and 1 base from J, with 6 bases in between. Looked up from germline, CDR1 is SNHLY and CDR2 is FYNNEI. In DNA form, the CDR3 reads TGTGCCAGCAGTGGGGATCGCACAGATACGCAGTATTTT. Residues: CASSGDRTDTQYF.

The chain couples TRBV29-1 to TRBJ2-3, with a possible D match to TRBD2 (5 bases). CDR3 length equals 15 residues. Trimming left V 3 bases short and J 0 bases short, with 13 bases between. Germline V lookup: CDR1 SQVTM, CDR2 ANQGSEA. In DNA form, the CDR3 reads TGCAGCGTTGAGCCTCTAGCCACTAGCACAGATACGCAGTATTTT. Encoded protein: CSVEPLATSTDTQYF.

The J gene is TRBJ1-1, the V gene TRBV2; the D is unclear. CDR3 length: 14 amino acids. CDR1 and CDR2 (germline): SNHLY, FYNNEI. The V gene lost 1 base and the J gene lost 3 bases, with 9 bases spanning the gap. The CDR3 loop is CASSEEEAYTEAFF. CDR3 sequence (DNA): TGTGCCAGCAGTGAAGAGGAGGCTTACACTGAAGCTTTCTTT.

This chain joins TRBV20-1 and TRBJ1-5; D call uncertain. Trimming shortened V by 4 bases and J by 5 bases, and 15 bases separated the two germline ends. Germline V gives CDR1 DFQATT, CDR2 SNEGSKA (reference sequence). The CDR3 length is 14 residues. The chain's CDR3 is CSANPTGLDQPQHF. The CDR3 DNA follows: TGCAGTGCTAACCCCACGGGTCTCGATCAGCCCCAGCATTTT.

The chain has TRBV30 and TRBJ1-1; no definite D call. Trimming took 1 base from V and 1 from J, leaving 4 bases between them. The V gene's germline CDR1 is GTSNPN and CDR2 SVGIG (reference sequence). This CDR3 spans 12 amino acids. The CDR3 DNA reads TGTGCCTGGAGTGGTGGGAACACTGAAGCTTTCTTT. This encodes CAWSGGNTEAFF. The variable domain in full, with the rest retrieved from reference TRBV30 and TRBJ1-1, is SQTIHQWPATLVQPVGSPLSLECTVEGTSNPNLYWYRQAAGRGLQLLFYSVGIGQISSEVPQNLSASRPQDRQFILSSKKLLLSDSGFYLCAWSGGNTEAFFGQGTRLTVV.

CDR3 in DNA: TGTGCCAGCCTGGGACAGGGCCGTCAGCCCCAGCATTTT. This translates into CASLGQGRQPQHF. The chain has TRBV12-3 or TRBV12-4 and TRBJ1-5; TRBD1 matches 9 bases. J gave up 6 bases and V 8 bases, and 5 bases lay outside the gene matches. The CDR3 runs 13 residues.

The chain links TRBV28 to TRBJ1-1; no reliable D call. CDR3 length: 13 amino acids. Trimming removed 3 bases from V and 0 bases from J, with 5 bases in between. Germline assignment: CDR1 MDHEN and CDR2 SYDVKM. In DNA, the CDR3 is TGTGCCAGCAGTTTCAACATGAACACTGAAGCTTTCTTT. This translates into CASSFNMNTEAFF.

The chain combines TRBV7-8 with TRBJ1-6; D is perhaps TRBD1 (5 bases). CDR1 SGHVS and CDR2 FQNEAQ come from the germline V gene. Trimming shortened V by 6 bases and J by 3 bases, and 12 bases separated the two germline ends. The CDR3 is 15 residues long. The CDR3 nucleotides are TGTGCCAGCAGTGAAGATCAGGGCTATAATTCACCCCTCCACTTT. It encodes CASSEDQGYNSPLHF. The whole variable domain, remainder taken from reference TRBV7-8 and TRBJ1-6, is GAGVSQSPRYKVAKRGQDVALRCDPISGHVSLFWYQQALGQGPEFLTYFQNEAQLDKSGLPSDRFFAERPEGSVSTLKIQRTQQEDSAVYLCASSEDQGYNSPLHFGNGTRLTVT.

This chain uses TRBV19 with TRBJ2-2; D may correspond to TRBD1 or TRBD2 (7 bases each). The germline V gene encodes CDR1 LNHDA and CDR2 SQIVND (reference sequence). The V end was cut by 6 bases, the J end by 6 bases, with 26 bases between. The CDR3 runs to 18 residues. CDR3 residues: CASSSGRWDSPQPGELFF. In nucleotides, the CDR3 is TGTGCCAGTAGCTCCGGGAGGTGGGACAGTCCGCAACCCGGGGAGCTGTTTTTT.

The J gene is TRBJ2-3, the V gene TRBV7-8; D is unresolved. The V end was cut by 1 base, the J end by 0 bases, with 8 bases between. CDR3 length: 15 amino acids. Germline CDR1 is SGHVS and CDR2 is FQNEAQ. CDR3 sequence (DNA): TGTGCCAGCAGCTTAGACTGGAGTAGCACAGATACGCAGTATTTT. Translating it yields CASSLDWSSTDTQYF.

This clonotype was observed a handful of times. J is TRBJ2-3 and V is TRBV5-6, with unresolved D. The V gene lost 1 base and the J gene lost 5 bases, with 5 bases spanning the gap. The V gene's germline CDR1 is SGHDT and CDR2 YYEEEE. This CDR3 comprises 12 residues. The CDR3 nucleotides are TGTGCCAGCAGCTTGAGTCTAGATACGCAGTATTTT. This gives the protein CASSLSLDTQYF.

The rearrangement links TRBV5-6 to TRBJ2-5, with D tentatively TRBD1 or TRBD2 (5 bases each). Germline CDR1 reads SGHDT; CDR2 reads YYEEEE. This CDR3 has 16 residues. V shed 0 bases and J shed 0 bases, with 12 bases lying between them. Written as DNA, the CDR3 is TGTGCCAGCAGCTTGGCATCGGGGCTGTACCAAGAGACCCAGTACTTC. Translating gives CASSLASGLYQETQYF.

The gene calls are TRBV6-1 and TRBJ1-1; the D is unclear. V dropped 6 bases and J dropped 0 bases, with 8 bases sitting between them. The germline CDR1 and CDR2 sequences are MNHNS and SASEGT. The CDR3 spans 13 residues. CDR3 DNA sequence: TGTGCCAGCAGAGGACGGCTGAACACTGAAGCTTTCTTT. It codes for CASRGRLNTEAFF.

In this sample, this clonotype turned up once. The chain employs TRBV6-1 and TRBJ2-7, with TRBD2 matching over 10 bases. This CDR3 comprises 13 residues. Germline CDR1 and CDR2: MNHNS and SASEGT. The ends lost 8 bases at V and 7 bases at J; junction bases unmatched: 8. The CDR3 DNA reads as TGTGCCAGCCAAACTAGCGGGAATGGGGAGCAGTACTTC. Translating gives CASQTSGNGEQYF.

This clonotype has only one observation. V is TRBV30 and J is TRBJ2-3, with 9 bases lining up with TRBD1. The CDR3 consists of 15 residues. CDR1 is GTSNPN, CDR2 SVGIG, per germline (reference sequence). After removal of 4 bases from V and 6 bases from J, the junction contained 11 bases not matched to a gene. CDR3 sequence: CAWKGGQGRSDTQYF. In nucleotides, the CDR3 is TGTGCCTGGAAGGGGGGACAGGGAAGGTCGGATACGCAGTATTTT.

The CDR3 spells CASVSGGPDSDEQFF. The CDR3 DNA is TGTGCCAGCGTATCGGGCGGACCCGACTCCGATGAGCAGTTCTTC. The chain couples TRBV28 to TRBJ2-1, with unresolved D. The CDR3 is 15 amino acids. Trimming pared 8 bases from V and 8 bases from J, leaving 22 bases between. Germline loops: CDR1 MDHEN, CDR2 SYDVKM. The complete variable domain, with remaining parts taken from reference TRBV28 and TRBJ2-1, reads DVKVTQSSRYLVKRTGEKVFLECVQDMDHENMFWYRQDPGLGLRLIYFSYDVKMKEKGDIPEGYSVSREKKERFSLILESASTNQTSMYLCASVSGGPDSDEQFFGPGTRLTVL.

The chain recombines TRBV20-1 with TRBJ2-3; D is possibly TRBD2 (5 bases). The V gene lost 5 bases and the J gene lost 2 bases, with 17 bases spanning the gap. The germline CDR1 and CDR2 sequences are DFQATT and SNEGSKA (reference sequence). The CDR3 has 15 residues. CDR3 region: CSAPKAANPTDTQYF. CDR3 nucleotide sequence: TGCAGTGCTCCCAAAGCGGCGAATCCCACAGATACGCAGTATTTT.

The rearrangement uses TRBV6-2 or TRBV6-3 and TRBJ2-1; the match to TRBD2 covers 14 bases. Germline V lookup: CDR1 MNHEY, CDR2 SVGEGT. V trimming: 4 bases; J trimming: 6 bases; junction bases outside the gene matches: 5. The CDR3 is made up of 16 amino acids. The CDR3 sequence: CASSWGLAGVSNEQFF. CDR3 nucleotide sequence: TGTGCCAGCAGTTGGGGACTAGCGGGAGTTTCCAATGAGCAGTTCTTC.

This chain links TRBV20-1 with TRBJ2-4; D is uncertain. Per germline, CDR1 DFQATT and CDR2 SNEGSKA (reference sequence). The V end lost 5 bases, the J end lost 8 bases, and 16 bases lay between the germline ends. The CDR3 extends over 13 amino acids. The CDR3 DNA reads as TGCAGTGCTCCCCGACCCGGGTGGGACATTCAGTACTTC. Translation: CSAPRPGWDIQYF.

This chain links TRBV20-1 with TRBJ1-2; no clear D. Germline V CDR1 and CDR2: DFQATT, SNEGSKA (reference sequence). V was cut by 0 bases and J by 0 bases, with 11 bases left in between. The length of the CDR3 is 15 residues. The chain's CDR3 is CSARDSAFSNYGYTF. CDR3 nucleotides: TGCAGTGCTAGAGATTCGGCCTTCTCTAACTATGGCTACACCTTC.

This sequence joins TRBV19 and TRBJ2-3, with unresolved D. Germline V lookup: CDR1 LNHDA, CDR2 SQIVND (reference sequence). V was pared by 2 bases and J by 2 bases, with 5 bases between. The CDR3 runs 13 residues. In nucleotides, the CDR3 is TGTGCCAGTAGTATACCCTACACAGATACGCAGTATTTT. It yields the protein CASSIPYTDTQYF.

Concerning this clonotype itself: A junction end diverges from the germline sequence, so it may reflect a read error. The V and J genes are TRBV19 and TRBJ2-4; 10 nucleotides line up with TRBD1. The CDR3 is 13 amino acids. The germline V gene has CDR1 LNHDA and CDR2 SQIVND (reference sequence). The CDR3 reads CASTGQGVNIQYF. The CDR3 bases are TGTGCGAGTACAGGACAGGGGGTAAACATTCAGTACTTC.